Listed below are T cell receptor beta chains from one sample, sequenced in a study of T cells in Graves' hyperthyroidism and ophthalmopathy. TCRdb called the multiplex PCR reads again in MiXCR, with one record for every CDR3 protein. Seen here are approximately 400,000 distinct CDR3 sequences, about a sixth observed once, and the top ten hold approximately 7.5%. The sample comprised blood. The receptors shown here come from a woman aged 18-30 years with Graves' hyperthyroidism. Each CDR3 is given with its conserved first and last residue. Fields, in order: D gene, V gene, J gene, clone size, CDR3 DNA, CDR3 protein. A D gene is named only where the DNA matches it firmly. A row's size may be missing; if present it is once, few, many or a size class.

d_call: TRBD1; v_call: TRBV19; j_call: TRBJ2-1; clone_size: NA; cdr3_nt: TGTGCCAGTACCCCCGGGACAGGGGATTTCAATGAGCAGTTCTTC; cdr3_aa: CASTPGTGDFNEQFF
d_call: TRBD1; v_call: TRBV27; j_call: TRBJ2-7; clone_size: NA; cdr3_nt: TGTGCCAGCTCCGGGACAGCCACCTACAAGCAGTACTTC; cdr3_aa: CASSGTATYKQYF
d_call: TRBD1; v_call: TRBV5-1; j_call: TRBJ2-3; clone_size: few; cdr3_nt: TGCGCCAGCAGCCGCGGACAGGGCTCCAGCACAGATACGCAGTATTTT; cdr3_aa: CASSRGQGSSTDTQYF
d_call: NA; v_call: TRBV5-4; j_call: TRBJ2-3; clone_size: many; cdr3_nt: TGTGCCAGCAGCTTGGGGGGGACGCTCACAGATACGCAGTATTTT; cdr3_aa: CASSLGGTLTDTQYF
d_call: TRBD1; v_call: TRBV18; j_call: TRBJ1-6; clone_size: many; cdr3_nt: TGTGCCAGCTCACCTCAGGGGGCCGGTGGTAATTCACCCCTCCACTTT; cdr3_aa: CASSPQGAGGNSPLHF
d_call: NA; v_call: TRBV12-3/TRBV12-4; j_call: TRBJ1-5; clone_size: many; cdr3_nt: TGTGCCAGCAGGGGGGAGTTCGGAGGGAAGCCCCAGCATTTT; cdr3_aa: CASRGEFGGKPQHF
d_call: NA; v_call: TRBV20-1; j_call: TRBJ1-2; clone_size: many; cdr3_nt: TGCAGTGCTGTTCACGCCGAGACCCACTATGGCTACACCTTC; cdr3_aa: CSAVHAETHYGYTF
d_call: NA; v_call: TRBV12-3/TRBV12-4; j_call: TRBJ1-3; clone_size: NA; cdr3_nt: TGTGCCAGCAGTTTCTCGGGAGAAAACACCATATATTTT; cdr3_aa: CASSFSGENTIYF
d_call: NA; v_call: TRBV10-2; j_call: TRBJ2-1; clone_size: NA; cdr3_nt: TGCGCCAGCAGTGAGGGTTGGACCGTGAGGCACGGTGAGCAGTTCTTC; cdr3_aa: CASSEGWTVRHGEQFF
d_call: NA; v_call: TRBV6-2/TRBV6-3; j_call: TRBJ2-5; clone_size: many; cdr3_nt: TGTGCCAGCAGTTCGGGACAAACGTCGACCCAGTACTTC; cdr3_aa: CASSSGQTSTQYF
d_call: TRBD1; v_call: TRBV19; j_call: TRBJ2-6; clone_size: once; cdr3_nt: TGTGCCAGTAGTACGAGACAGGGGGGGAACTCTGGGGCCAACGTCCTGACTTTC; cdr3_aa: CASSTRQGGNSGANVLTF
d_call: NA; v_call: TRBV25-1; j_call: TRBJ2-1; clone_size: many; cdr3_nt: TGTGCCAGCAGTGAACGACAGGTGGGGGAGCAGTTCTTC; cdr3_aa: CASSERQVGEQFF
d_call: TRBD2; v_call: TRBV29-1; j_call: TRBJ2-5; clone_size: many; cdr3_nt: TGCAGCGCCCGCGGACTAGCGGAGACCCAGTACTTC; cdr3_aa: CSARGLAETQYF
d_call: TRBD2; v_call: TRBV6-1; j_call: TRBJ2-2; clone_size: NA; cdr3_nt: TGTGCCAGCAGTACTCTTACGGGTAGCGGGCCAACCGGGGAGCTGTTTTTT; cdr3_aa: CASSTLTGSGPTGELFF
d_call: TRBD1; v_call: TRBV27; j_call: TRBJ1-1; clone_size: NA; cdr3_nt: TGTGCCAGCAGTTTTTACAGACAGGGCAGCTTTTATTTCTTT; cdr3_aa: CASSFYRQGSFYFF
d_call: TRBD1; v_call: TRBV15; j_call: TRBJ1-5; clone_size: NA; cdr3_nt: TGTGCCACCAGCAGAGGGAGGACAGGGGTGAATCAGCTCCAGCATTTT; cdr3_aa: CATSRGRTGVNQLQHF
d_call: NA; v_call: TRBV20-1; j_call: TRBJ2-2; clone_size: many; cdr3_nt: TGCAGTGCCCCAAGGTCAGGGGACGACGGGGAGCTGTTTTTT; cdr3_aa: CSAPRSGDDGELFF